The 10 T cell receptor beta chains presented below share a single source sample, sequenced in a study of blood T cell repertoires in COVID-19. Profiled with immunoSEQ multiplex PCR; TCRdb holds only in-frame clones, not every one. This table has 250,000 to 350,000 clones, 75% to 90% appearing once. The sequenced sample consisted of peripheral blood. Every receptor here comes from a woman aged 25 to 39 who had recovered from COVID-19.

V usage is TRBV7-9 and J usage is TRBJ1-3; TRBD1 matches 7 bases. The length of the CDR3 is 16 residues. The germline gives CDR1 SEHNR, CDR2 FQNEAQ (reference sequence). V gave up 0 bases and J gave up 0 bases; unmatched junction bases: 2. Here the CDR3 DNA reads TGTGCCAGCAGCTTAGCCGGGACAGCCTCTGGAAACACCATATATTTT. It codes for CASSLAGTASGNTIYF.

This sequence joins TRBV27 and TRBJ2-7; 9 bases are shared with TRBD2. Germline V gene lookup returns CDR1 MNHEY and CDR2 SMNVEV (reference sequence). With 1 base clipped from V and 5 bases from J, the junction kept 3 bases outside the gene matches. CDR3 length: 14 residues. In DNA, the CDR3 is TGTGCCAGCAGTTTATATGGGACTAGCCACGAGCAGTACTTC. Its translation is CASSLYGTSHEQYF.

The chain recombines TRBV19 with TRBJ2-7; possible D gene TRBD1, 6 bases. This CDR3 comprises 14 residues. V was shortened by 9 bases and J by 3 bases, with 18 bases between the two germline ends. The germline gives CDR1 LNHDA, CDR2 SQIVND (reference sequence). This CDR3 reads CASSPGQRHYEQYF. DNA for the CDR3: TGTGCCAGCAGCCCAGGACAGAGACACTACGAGCAGTACTTC. The variable domain in full, completed from reference TRBV19 and TRBJ2-7, reads DGGITQSPKYLFRKEGQNVTLSCEQNLNHDAMYWYRQDPGQGLRLIYYSQIVNDFQKGDIAEGYSVSREKKESFPLTVTSAQKNPTAFYLCASSPGQRHYEQYFGPGTRLTVT.

This sequence joins TRBV5-1 and TRBJ2-7, with D maybe TRBD1 (6 bases). Between the trimmed V and J ends, which lost 1 base and 4 bases, there was a span of 15 bases. This CDR3 comprises 15 residues. CDR1 is SGHRS, CDR2 YFSETQ, per germline. As DNA, the CDR3 is TGCGCCAGCAGCTTGATTGGGGGCCTATTATACGAGCAGTACTTC. Protein product: CASSLIGGLLYEQYF.

The chain joins TRBV5-6 to TRBJ2-3; TRBD1 matches at 8 bases. There are 15 residues in the CDR3. V gave up 3 bases and J gave up 3 bases; unmatched junction bases: 6. Germline V CDR1 and CDR2: SGHDT, YYEEEE. This CDR3 reads CASSSQGVWTDTQYF. The CDR3 DNA is TGTGCCAGCAGCTCACAGGGGGTGTGGACAGATACGCAGTATTTT.

V and J are TRBV11-2 and TRBJ2-6, with D hard to call. V lost 10 bases and J 0 bases, leaving 13 bases between the germline ends. The CDR3 spans 15 residues. Looked up from germline, CDR1 is SGHAT and CDR2 is FQNNGV. The CDR3 DNA reads TGTGCCACCGCGATTACCCACTCTGGGGCCAACGTCCTGACTTTC. Translating gives CATAITHSGANVLTF.

The V gene is TRBV28, the J gene TRBJ1-1, with D uncertain. V was clipped by 5 bases and J by 0 bases, with 7 bases between them. CDR3 length: 13 residues. Germline CDR1 is MDHEN and CDR2 is SYDVKM. The DNA for the CDR3 is TGTGCCAGCAGTCCCCGGTTGAACACTGAAGCTTTCTTT. Translation gives CASSPRLNTEAFF.

V usage is TRBV27 and J usage is TRBJ2-7; 9 bases agree with TRBD2. CDR3 length equals 15 residues. J was trimmed by 2 bases and V by 3 bases; bases with no gene match: 5. Per the germline V gene, CDR1 is MNHEY and CDR2 is SMNVEV (reference sequence). DNA of the CDR3: TGTGCCAGCAGTTTTGCGGGAGGGCCTACCTACGAGCAGTACTTC. Its protein is CASSFAGGPTYEQYF.

This clone was counted once. This chain uses TRBV6-2 or TRBV6-3 with TRBJ2-2; 12 bases agree with TRBD1. The CDR3 spans 18 residues. V was clipped by 5 bases and J by 6 bases; unmatched bases: 13. Germline V CDR1 and CDR2: MNHEY, SVGEGT. The CDR3: CASSGRDRGRYLSGELFF. In nucleotides, the CDR3 is TGTGCCAGCAGTGGCCGGGACAGGGGGCGTTATCTGTCCGGGGAGCTGTTTTTT.

This chain links TRBV7-9 with TRBJ1-5; weak D call: TRBD1 (6 bases). The germline V gene encodes CDR1 SEHNR and CDR2 FQNEAQ (reference sequence). The ends were cut back, 1 base at V and 5 bases at J, with 12 bases in the middle. The CDR3 totals 15 residues. Here the CDR3 reads CASSLDGGAHQPQHF. The CDR3 DNA reads as TGTGCCAGCAGCTTAGATGGGGGGGCTCATCAGCCCCAGCATTTT.